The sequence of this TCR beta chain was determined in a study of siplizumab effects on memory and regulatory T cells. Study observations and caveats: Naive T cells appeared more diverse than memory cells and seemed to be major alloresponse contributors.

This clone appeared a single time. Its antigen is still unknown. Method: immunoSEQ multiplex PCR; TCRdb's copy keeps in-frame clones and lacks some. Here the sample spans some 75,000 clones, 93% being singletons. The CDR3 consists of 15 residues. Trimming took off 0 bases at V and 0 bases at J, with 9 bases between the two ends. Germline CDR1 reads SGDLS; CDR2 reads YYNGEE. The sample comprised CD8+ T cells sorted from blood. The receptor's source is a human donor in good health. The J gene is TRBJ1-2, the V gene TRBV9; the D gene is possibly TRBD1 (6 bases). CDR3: CASSVAQGANYGYTF. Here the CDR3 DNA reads TGTGCCAGCAGCGTAGCACAGGGAGCTAACTATGGCTACACCTTC.